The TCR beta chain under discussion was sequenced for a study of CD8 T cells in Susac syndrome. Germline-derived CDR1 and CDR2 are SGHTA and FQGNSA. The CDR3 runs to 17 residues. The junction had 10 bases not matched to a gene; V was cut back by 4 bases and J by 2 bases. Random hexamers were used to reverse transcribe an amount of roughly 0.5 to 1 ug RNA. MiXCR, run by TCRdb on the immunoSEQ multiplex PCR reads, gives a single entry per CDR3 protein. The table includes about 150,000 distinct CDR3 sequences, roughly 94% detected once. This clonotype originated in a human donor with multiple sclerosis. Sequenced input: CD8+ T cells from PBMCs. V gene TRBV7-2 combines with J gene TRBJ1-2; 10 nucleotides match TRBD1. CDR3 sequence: CASSSKAGQGRNYGYTF. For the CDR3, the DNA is TGTGCCAGCAGCTCGAAGGCGGGACAGGGGAGAAACTATGGCTACACCTTC.